The 13 T cell receptor beta chains below come from one sample, sequenced in a study of CD8+ T cells in alopecia areata. The sequencing template was cDNA reverse transcribed from extracted RNA. Produced via immunoSEQ multiplex PCR; TCRdb's table is partial and in-frame only. In the table there are about 250,000 clones, around three fifths of which are singletons. The sample's treatment: oral pan-JAK inhibitor, 5-10 mg twice daily. Sequenced material: CD4+ T cells sorted from blood, taken around week 54, from a patient treated with tofacitinib. All receptors come from a human donor with alopecia areata.

This chain uses TRBV12-5 with TRBJ2-1; TRBD1 agrees at 9 bases. Trimming removed 4 bases from V and 3 bases from J; junction bases left unmatched: 7. Germline CDR1 LGHNT, CDR2 FRNRAP. The CDR3 contains 16 residues. The CDR3 sequence is CASGSRAGQGYNEQFF. The DNA of the CDR3 is TGTGCTAGTGGTTCGAGGGCGGGACAGGGCTACAATGAGCAGTTCTTC. Full variable domain (missing parts from reference TRBV12-5 and TRBJ2-1): DARVTQTPRHKVTEMGQEVTMRCQPILGHNTVFWYRQTMMQGLELLAYFRNRAPLDDSGMPKDRFSAEMPDATLATLKIQPSEPRDSAVYFCASGSRAGQGYNEQFFGPGTRLTVL.

This clone was recorded a few times. V gene TRBV5-1 combines with J gene TRBJ1-1; 8 bases line up with TRBD1. The germline V gene encodes CDR1 SGHRS and CDR2 YFSETQ. J gave up 2 bases and V 4 bases, and 7 bases lay outside the gene matches. The CDR3 length is 15 residues. CDR3 sequence (DNA): TGCGCCAGCAGCACTAGACAGGGGCCCAACACTGAAGCTTTCTTT. This encodes CASSTRQGPNTEAFF.

The gene calls are TRBV18 and TRBJ2-5; 14 bases are a match to TRBD2. Per germline, CDR1 KGHSH and CDR2 LQKENI. The CDR3 runs to 17 residues. V gave up 3 bases and J gave up 5 bases; unmatched junction bases: 8. This CDR3 is CASSPPGLAGAWETQYF. The CDR3 coding sequence is TGTGCCAGCTCACCTCCGGGACTAGCGGGGGCGTGGGAGACCCAGTACTTC.

This clone appeared a few times. The rearrangement uses TRBV30 and TRBJ1-2; no clear D gene. Germline loops: CDR1 GTSNPN, CDR2 SVGIG (reference sequence). The germline V and J ends were trimmed by 4 bases and 2 bases, with 8 bases remaining between them. The CDR3 spans 12 residues. CDR3 amino acids: CAWTTVNYGYTF. In DNA, the CDR3 is TGTGCCTGGACCACGGTCAACTATGGCTACACCTTC.

This clone was found a few times. This chain uses TRBV29-1 with TRBJ2-4; TRBD2 might be the D (5 bases). The V end was cut by 6 bases, the J end by 1 base, with 10 bases between. This CDR3 is 13 amino acids long. CDR1 is SQVTM and CDR2 is ANQGSEA in the germline V gene. CDR3 nucleotide sequence: TGCAGCGTCGCAACGGGGGCCAAAAACATTCAGTACTTC. The encoded protein is CSVATGAKNIQYF. Filled out from reference TRBV29-1 and TRBJ2-4, the complete variable domain reads SAVISQKPSRDICQRGTSLTIQCQVDSQVTMMFWYRQQPGQSLTLIATANQGSEATYESGFVIDKFPISRPNLTFSTLTVSNMSPEDSSIYLCSVATGAKNIQYFGAGTRLSVL.

The gene calls are TRBV27 and TRBJ1-2; the D gene is possibly TRBD1 (5 bases). This CDR3 contains 15 residues. The germline CDR1 and CDR2 sequences are MNHEY and SMNVEV (reference sequence). Trimming pared 0 bases from V and 1 base from J, leaving 9 bases between. CDR3 loop: CASSLSGRRNYGYTF. Written as DNA, the CDR3 is TGTGCCAGCAGTTTATCGGGACGGCGTAACTATGGCTACACCTTC.

V usage is TRBV2 and J usage is TRBJ2-3, with 11 bases identical to TRBD2. The CDR3 runs 16 residues. Losses at the gene ends were 6 bases for V and 4 bases for J; bases not matched to a gene: 9. CDR1 is SNHLY and CDR2 is FYNNEI in the germline V gene. CDR3: CASRNPTSGGPDTQYF. The CDR3 coding sequence is TGTGCCAGCAGAAACCCCACTAGCGGGGGACCAGATACGCAGTATTTT. Full variable domain (missing parts from reference TRBV2 and TRBJ2-3): EPEVTQTPSHQVTQMGQEVILRCVPISNHLYFYWYRQILGQKVEFLVSFYNNEISEKSEIFDDQFSVERPDGSNFTLKIRSTKLEDSAMYFCASRNPTSGGPDTQYFGPGTRLTVL.

The chain is built from TRBV11-1 and TRBJ2-2; 7 bases are shared with TRBD1. Germline V gene lookup returns CDR1 SGHAT and CDR2 FQDESV (reference sequence). V dropped 3 bases and J dropped 5; count of bases not matched to a gene: 3. This CDR3 has 14 amino acids. This CDR3 reads CASSFVRGTGELFF. CDR3 in DNA: TGTGCCAGCAGCTTTGTCAGGGGGACCGGGGAGCTGTTTTTT.

J is TRBJ1-2 and V is TRBV9; 8 bases are a match to TRBD1. The CDR3 is 14 amino acids. Trimming took 3 bases from V and 4 from J; bases not matched to a gene: 5. From germline, CDR1 is SGDLS and CDR2 YYNGEE. This chain's CDR3 is CASSAPGGGYGYTF. Written as DNA, the CDR3 is TGTGCCAGCAGCGCACCAGGGGGCGGCTATGGCTACACCTTC.

The CDR3 is CASSEGLQFEQFF. CDR3 sequence (DNA): TGTGCCAGCAGTGAAGGGCTCCAATTTGAGCAGTTCTTC. The V call is TRBV6-5, the J call TRBJ2-1; no clear D gene. V gave up 5 bases and J gave up 9 bases, with 14 bases separating them. The germline V gene encodes CDR1 MNHEY and CDR2 SVGAGI. CDR3 length: 13 amino acids.

This chain connects TRBV7-2 to TRBJ2-7; possible D gene TRBD2, 6 bases. Looked up from germline, CDR1 is SGHTA and CDR2 is FQGNSA. The CDR3 runs 14 residues. Trimming stripped 3 bases from V and 2 bases from J, with 11 bases between. The CDR3 nucleotides read TGTGCCAGCAGCTTCCGGACTACCGCCTACGAGCAGTACTTC. Translated: CASSFRTTAYEQYF.

The V gene is TRBV30, the J gene TRBJ2-3, with D unclear. Per the germline V gene, CDR1 is GTSNPN and CDR2 is SVGIG (reference sequence). V was clipped by 4 bases and J by 0 bases, with 17 bases between them. The CDR3 is 16 residues long. CDR3: CAWTRATLPSTDTQYF. The CDR3 region has the DNA TGTGCCTGGACTCGGGCGACTCTGCCTAGCACAGATACGCAGTATTTT.

In its sample, this clone was seen a few times. The CDR3, as DNA: TGTGCCAGCAGTTACGACAGGGATTATGGCTACACCTTC. Protein product: CASSYDRDYGYTF. V gene TRBV2 combines with J gene TRBJ1-2; 7 bases line up with TRBD1. Germline assignment: CDR1 SNHLY and CDR2 FYNNEI. The junction had 5 bases not matched to a gene; V was cut back by 5 bases and J by 5 bases. CDR3 length: 13 residues.